The 2 T cell receptor beta chains in this list originate from one sample, sequenced in a study of early T cells in non-severe SARS-CoV-2 infection. Using its own MiXCR run on the 5' RACE reads, TCRdb lists one record per CDR3 protein. The table has around 60,000 distinct CDR3 sequences, approximately 11% seen once; the top ten hold more than 7.5%. The source material was whole blood. The receptors here all came from an adult who was a healthcare worker with PCR-confirmed SARS-CoV-2 infection or an uninfected control (not recorded which).

This clonotype was detected ten times or more. The genes are TRBV3-1 and TRBJ1-2; D may be TRBD1 (6 bases). V shed 5 bases and J shed 6 bases, with 25 bases lying between them. Germline assignment: CDR1 LGHDT and CDR2 YNNKEL (reference sequence). The CDR3 contains 17 residues. CDR3 sequence reads: CASSDYLGTTPTDGYTF. In nucleotides, the CDR3 is TGTGCCAGCAGCGATTACCTTGGGACAACTCCTACTGATGGCTACACCTTC.

The rearrangement joins TRBV18 to TRBJ2-7, with 9 bases lining up with TRBD1. The germline CDR1 and CDR2 sequences are KGHSH and LQKENI. The CDR3 covers 15 residues. V shed 4 bases, J shed 4 bases, and the junction held 8 bases outside the gene matches. The CDR3 DNA follows: TGTGCCAGCTCACTTGGACAGGGGCGCGGGTACGAGCAGTACTTC. It translates to CASSLGQGRGYEQYF.